This passage covers 4 T cell receptor beta chains from one sample sequenced in a study of blood T cell repertoires in COVID-19. Assay: immunoSEQ multiplex PCR; the TCRdb copy retains only in-frame clones and omits some. The top ten clones hold 15% to 20% of a sample with fewer than 150,000 clones, around 86% of them seen once. The sequencing input was PBMCs or T cells enriched from blood (not recorded which). The receptors here all came from a man aged 25-45 years who had recovered from COVID-19.

V and J are TRBV19 and TRBJ2-1, with D perhaps matching TRBD1 (6 bases). The germline CDR1 and CDR2 sequences are LNHDA and SQIVND (reference sequence). The CDR3 contains 15 residues. The ends were cut back, 1 base at V and 6 bases at J, with 13 bases in the middle. CDR3 coding DNA: TGTGCCAGTAGTATAGGGCAGGGGATCAGCAATGAGCAGTTCTTC. It is translated as CASSIGQGISNEQFF.

The chain uses TRBV28 and TRBJ2-3, with 7 bases matching TRBD1. CDR3 length: 14 amino acids. V dropped 5 bases and J dropped 1; count of bases not matched to a gene: 3. The germline gives CDR1 MDHEN, CDR2 SYDVKM. The CDR3 DNA reads as TGTGCCAGCAGTCCGGGACAGCGCACAGATACGCAGTATTTT. Protein: CASSPGQRTDTQYF.

This clone was recorded only once. The chain uses TRBV5-1 and TRBJ2-5, with 8 bases fitting TRBD2. The CDR3 is made up of 15 amino acids. Germline V gene lookup returns CDR1 SGHRS and CDR2 YFSETQ. The V gene end was trimmed by 4 bases and the J gene end by 5 bases; junction bases not matched to a gene: 10. CDR3 region: CASSLGVAGKETQYF. For the CDR3, the DNA is TGCGCCAGCAGCCTCGGAGTAGCGGGGAAGGAGACCCAGTACTTC.

The count of this clone is one. The chain couples TRBV27 to TRBJ1-2, with a weak D call TRBD1 (6 bases). The CDR3 covers 14 residues. V lost 2 bases to trimming and J lost 3 bases, with 10 bases between them. The germline gives CDR1 MNHEY, CDR2 SMNVEV (reference sequence). CDR3 sequence reads: CASSLDGQYYGYTF. Written as DNA, the CDR3 is TGTGCCAGCAGTTTAGATGGACAGTACTATGGCTACACCTTC.